The clone carrying this TCR beta chain was seen a few times. Its matching antigen is unknown. This entry is derived from a study of CD8 T cells in ankylosing spondylitis. Study findings and constraints: A TCR beta motif of 8 or 9 highly homologous variants appeared characteristic of ankylosing spondylitis blood.

MiXCR was run by TCRdb on the 5' RACE reads, yielding one entry per CDR3 protein. This sample has hundreds of thousands of distinct CDR3 sequences; under 20% occur once, and the top ten carry about 0.94%. This CDR3 is built from 14 residues. V was pared by 6 bases and J by 2 bases, with 14 bases between. The germline V gene has CDR1 SGHRS and CDR2 YFSETQ. This TCR derives from a male donor with ankylosing spondylitis. The sequenced sample was blood, either unsorted or a sorted T cell fraction (not recorded which). The V gene is TRBV5-1, the J gene TRBJ2-5, with D uncertain. The CDR3 here is CASNSLGSQETQYF. The DNA for the CDR3 is TGCGCCAGCAACAGTCTCGGGTCACAAGAGACCCAGTACTTC.